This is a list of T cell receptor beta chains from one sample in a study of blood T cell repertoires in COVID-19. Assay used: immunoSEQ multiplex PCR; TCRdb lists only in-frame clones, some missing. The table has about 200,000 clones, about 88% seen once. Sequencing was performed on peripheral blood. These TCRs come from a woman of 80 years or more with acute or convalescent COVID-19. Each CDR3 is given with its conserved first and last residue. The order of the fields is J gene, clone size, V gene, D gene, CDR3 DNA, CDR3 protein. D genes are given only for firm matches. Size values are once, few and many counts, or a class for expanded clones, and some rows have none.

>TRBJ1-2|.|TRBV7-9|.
TGTGCCAGCAGCTTTATGGAGGGCGGCTACACCTTC
CASSFMEGGYTF
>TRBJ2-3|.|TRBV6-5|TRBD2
TGTGCCAGCAGTTACGCGGGAGCGGGCGCAGATACGCAGTATTTT
CASSYAGAGADTQYF
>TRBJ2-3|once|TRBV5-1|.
TGCGCCAGCAGCTTGGCCCAGCGGACGTCCCCGAGGATTCCAGATACGCAGTATTTT
CASSLAQRTSPRIPDTQYF
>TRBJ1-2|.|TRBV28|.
TGTGCCAGCAGGCCGCGGGACGGCGATCCTTCCTACTATGGCTACACCTTC
CASRPRDGDPSYYGYTF
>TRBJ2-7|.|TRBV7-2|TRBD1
TGTGCCAGCAGTACAGGGGGCGGTTACGAGCAGTACTTC
CASSTGGGYEQYF
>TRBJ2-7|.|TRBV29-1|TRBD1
TGCAGCGTCGATGAACAGGGGAACGAGCAGTACTTC
CSVDEQGNEQYF
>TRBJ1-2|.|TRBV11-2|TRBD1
TGTGCCAGCAGCCCCGACAGGGGGGGCTATGGCTACACCTTC
CASSPDRGGYGYTF
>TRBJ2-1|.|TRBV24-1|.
TGTGCCACCAGTGATTTGCTTACTTCAGAGCAGTTCTTC
CATSDLLTSEQFF
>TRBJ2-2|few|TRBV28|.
TGTGCCAGCAGTGCCGTAGGAGACGGGGAGCTGTTTTTT
CASSAVGDGELFF
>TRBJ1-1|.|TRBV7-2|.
TGTGCCAGCAGCTCCAACAGTTTTGAAGCTTTCTTT
CASSSNSFEAFF
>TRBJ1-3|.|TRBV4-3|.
TGCGCCAGCAGCCAAGATGGGAACAGGGTCTATGGAAACACCATATATTTT
CASSQDGNRVYGNTIYF
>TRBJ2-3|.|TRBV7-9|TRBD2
TGTGCCAGCAGCTCGCGGACTAGCGGACTTGGCGATACGCAGTATTTT
CASSSRTSGLGDTQYF
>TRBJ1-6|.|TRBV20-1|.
TGCAGTCCTCCCGGGATTTCCCTCCACTTT
CSPPGISLHF
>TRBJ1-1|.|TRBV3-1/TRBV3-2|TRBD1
TGTGCCAGCAGCCTGACAGGGGGCGGAGGGAACACTGAAGCTTTCTTT
CASSLTGGGGNTEAFF
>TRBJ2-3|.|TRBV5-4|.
TGTGCCAGCAGCTTGGACTCAGGGCTCACAGATACGCAGTATTTT
CASSLDSGLTDTQYF
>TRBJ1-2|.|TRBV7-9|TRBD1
TGTGCCAGCAGCTCTACAGGGGTGATCTATGGCTACACCTTC
CASSSTGVIYGYTF
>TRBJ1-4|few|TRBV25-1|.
TGTGCCAGCAGTGATGCGGGACCAAAGAATGAAAAACTGTTTTTT
CASSDAGPKNEKLFF
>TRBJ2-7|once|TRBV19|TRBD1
TGTGCCAGTAGTATACCGAGGGGACAGAGCTACGAGCAGTACTTC
CASSIPRGQSYEQYF
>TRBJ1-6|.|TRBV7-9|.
TGTGCCAGCAGCTTAGCGGGGCAGGATAATTCACCCCTCCACTTT
CASSLAGQDNSPLHF
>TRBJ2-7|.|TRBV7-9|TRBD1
TGTGCCAGCAGCGAGGGACAGGAGAGCTACGAGCAGTACTTC
CASSEGQESYEQYF
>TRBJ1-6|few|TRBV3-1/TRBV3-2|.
TGTGCCAGCAGCCCTCGACAGGCTAATTCACCCCTCCACTTT
CASSPRQANSPLHF
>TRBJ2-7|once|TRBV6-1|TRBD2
TGTGCCAGCAGTGCCCATTCGACTAGCCTTCAGGTTTGGCAGTACTTC
CASSAHSTSLQVWQYF
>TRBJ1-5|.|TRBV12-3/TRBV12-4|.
TGTGCCAGCAGTGGCGCGGGCAATCAGCCCCAGCATTTT
CASSGAGNQPQHF
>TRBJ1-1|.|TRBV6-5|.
TGTGCCAGCAGCGGGAGAGCAGGACACACTGAAGCTTTCTTT
CASSGRAGHTEAFF
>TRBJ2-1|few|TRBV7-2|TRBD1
TGTGCCAATTCCCGACAGGGGACCTACAATGAGCAGTTCTTC
CANSRQGTYNEQFF
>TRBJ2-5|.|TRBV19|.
TGTGCCAGTAGTACGGGAGACACGGCTCGGGAGACCCAGTACTTC
CASSTGDTARETQYF